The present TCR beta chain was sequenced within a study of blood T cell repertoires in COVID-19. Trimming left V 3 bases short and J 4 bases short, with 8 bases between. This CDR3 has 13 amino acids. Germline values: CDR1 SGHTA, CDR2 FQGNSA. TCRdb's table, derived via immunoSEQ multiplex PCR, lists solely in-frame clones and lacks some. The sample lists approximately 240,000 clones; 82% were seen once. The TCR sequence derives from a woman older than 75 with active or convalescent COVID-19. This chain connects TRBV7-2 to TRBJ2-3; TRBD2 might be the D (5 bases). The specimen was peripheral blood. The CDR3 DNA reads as TGTGCCAGCAGCTTTACTAGATCAGATACGCAGTATTTT. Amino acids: CASSFTRSDTQYF.